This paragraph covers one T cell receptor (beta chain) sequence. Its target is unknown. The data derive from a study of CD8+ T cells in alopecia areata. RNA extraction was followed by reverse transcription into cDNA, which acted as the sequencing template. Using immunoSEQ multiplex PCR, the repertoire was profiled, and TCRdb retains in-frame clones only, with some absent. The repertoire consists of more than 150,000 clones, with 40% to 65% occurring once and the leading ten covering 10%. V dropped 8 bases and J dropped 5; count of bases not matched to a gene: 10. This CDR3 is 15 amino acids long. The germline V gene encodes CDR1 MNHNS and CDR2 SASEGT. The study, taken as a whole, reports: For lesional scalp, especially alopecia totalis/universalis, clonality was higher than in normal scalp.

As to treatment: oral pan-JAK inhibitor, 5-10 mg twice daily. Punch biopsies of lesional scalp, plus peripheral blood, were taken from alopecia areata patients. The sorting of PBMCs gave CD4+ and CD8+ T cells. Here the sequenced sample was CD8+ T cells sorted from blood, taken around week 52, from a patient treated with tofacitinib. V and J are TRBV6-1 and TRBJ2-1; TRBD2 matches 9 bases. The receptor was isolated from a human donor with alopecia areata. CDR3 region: CASPGAGGLHNEQFF. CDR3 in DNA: TGTGCCAGCCCTGGGGCGGGGGGGCTCCACAATGAGCAGTTCTTC.